These T cell receptor beta chains were read from a single sample in a study of shared clonotypes between healthy human individuals. TCRdb's table, derived via immunoSEQ multiplex PCR, lists solely in-frame clones and lacks some. The data show approximately 1.5 million clones, 95% to 99% seen once. Material for sequencing was naive CD4+ T cells sorted from blood. Receptors originate from a young man in good health. Each CDR3 is given without its conserved first and last residue.

length,J,V,CDR3
15,TRBJ2-7,TRBV29-1,SGASAPGTSGMGEQY
15,TRBJ2-2,TRBV6-1,ASSEYVAFGNTGELF
11,TRBJ2-3,TRBV7-6,ASSTLQASTQY
11,TRBJ2-2,TRBV5-1,ASSLEGAGELF
12,TRBJ2-7,TRBV5-4,ASSRRDTSYEQY
13,TRBJ2-5,TRBV28,ASSPLGGGTSTQY
13,TRBJ2-7,TRBV5-1,ASSPGTSGSNEQY
15,TRBJ2-1,TRBV10-3,AISEILAGGFYNEQF
15,TRBJ2-7,TRBV9,ASSVGLGQGGIYEQY
10,TRBJ2-2,TRBV14,ASSQVNRELF
12,TRBJ2-7,TRBV2,ASMPGQGLSLQY
14,TRBJ1-1,TRBV27,ASSFKGARLNTEAF
16,TRBJ1-3,TRBV5-5,ASSVDRGQGGSGNTIY
14,TRBJ2-2,TRBV5-5,ASSFENLRSVGELF
15,TRBJ2-1,TRBV11-2,ASSSGRGRVTYNEQF
11,TRBJ2-1,TRBV11-2,ASSPRGYNEQF
11,TRBJ2-7,TRBV10-3,AISVDRVDEQY
12,TRBJ2-1,TRBV19,ASSIRRSYNEQF
13,TRBJ1-2,TRBV15,ATSRAGKGNYGYT
16,TRBJ2-1,TRBV12-5,ASGLSRGRDNSYNEQF
12,TRBJ1-1,TRBV5-6,ASSLGQGSTEAF
13,TRBJ1-5,TRBV6-1,ASSARTGGNQPQH
13,TRBJ2-5,TRBV5-8,ASSLRGPAGETQY
14,TRBJ2-5,TRBV19,ASSIVPGWGEETQY
12,TRBJ2-3,TRBV10-3,AISGSILTDTQY
16,TRBJ2-4,TRBV5-4,ASSSGGGGITAKNIQY
12,TRBJ1-1,TRBV19,ASSPDRTRTEAF
12,TRBJ2-3,TRBV29-1,SVARGTITDTQY
13,TRBJ1-5,TRBV28,ASSFASRENQPQH
13,TRBJ1-4,TRBV29-1,SADVTGTSNEKLF
13,TRBJ1-3,TRBV5-1,ASSGNSLSGNTIY
11,TRBJ2-2,TRBV2,ASIRDPIGELF
12,TRBJ1-2,TRBV2,ASSGPGLMNGYT
12,TRBJ2-2,TRBV9,ASSISGNTGELF
13,TRBJ2-7,TRBV5-1,ASSLTSGPTYEQY
13,TRBJ2-1,TRBV9,ASSIGSGSYNEQF
12,TRBJ1-5,TRBV4-1,ASSQDGRNQPQH
15,TRBJ2-2,TRBV12-5,ASGLVLGREGPGELF
17,TRBJ2-7,TRBV27,ASSSIPLAGSLGSYEQY
13,TRBJ1-1,TRBV5-1,ASSLEAGWNTEAF
14,TRBJ2-3,TRBV5-4,ASSSLADGTADTQY
9,TRBJ2-5,TRBV29-1,SVERKETQY
17,TRBJ1-2,TRBV7-9,ASSSQKRDLTTSNYGYT
11,TRBJ1-1,TRBV6-5,ASSYTGRLGAF
12,TRBJ1-5,TRBV6-6,ASSFGTGFQPQH
14,TRBJ1-1,TRBV18,ASSPAGQGALTEAF
14,TRBJ2-7,TRBV10-1,ASSGGTGTYSYEQY
14,TRBJ2-5,TRBV5-8,ASSSSGTADQETQY
12,TRBJ2-5,TRBV19,ASSIGTPKETQY
11,TRBJ2-3,TRBV10-3,AIMAGVTDTQY